A single sample gave rise to the 18 T cell receptor beta chains below, sequenced in a study of blood T cell repertoires in COVID-19. Assay used: immunoSEQ multiplex PCR; TCRdb lists only in-frame clones, some missing. The data contain about 170,000 clones, approximately 87% of them singletons. Sequencing was done on a sample of peripheral blood. The receptor source for this set is a woman in her fifties or sixties with COVID-19, enrolled during active disease.

The rearrangement uses TRBV19 and TRBJ1-4, with TRBD1 matching 7 bases. The CDR3 sequence is 15 residues long. CDR1 LNHDA and CDR2 SQIVND come from the germline V gene (reference sequence). The J segment lost 4 bases and the V segment lost 7 bases, leaving 9 bases of the junction unmatched. This CDR3 reads CASTFQTGRNEKLFF. The CDR3 DNA reads TGTGCCAGTACATTCCAGACAGGGCGTAATGAAAAACTGTTTTTT.

The chain has TRBV19 and TRBJ1-4, with TRBD1 matching over 11 bases. With 6 bases clipped from V and 5 bases from J, the junction kept 2 bases outside the gene matches. CDR1 LNHDA and CDR2 SQIVND come from the germline V gene (reference sequence). There are 14 residues in the CDR3. This CDR3 is CASRDRGLNEKLFF. The CDR3 bases are TGTGCCAGTAGGGACAGGGGGCTGAATGAAAAACTGTTTTTT. Based on the CDR3 plus reference TRBV19 and TRBJ1-4, the full variable domain is DGGITQSPKYLFRKEGQNVTLSCEQNLNHDAMYWYRQDPGQGLRLIYYSQIVNDFQKGDIAEGYSVSREKKESFPLTVTSAQKNPTAFYLCASRDRGLNEKLFFGSGTQLSVL.

The chain has TRBV19 and TRBJ1-5, with 7 nucleotides matching TRBD1. Trimming cost V 8 bases and J 0 bases; bases outside gene matches: 4. Looked up from germline, CDR1 is LNHDA and CDR2 is SQIVND (reference sequence). CDR3 length: 14 amino acids. The CDR3 loop reads CASRQGSSNQPQHF. For the CDR3, the DNA is TGTGCCAGTCGACAGGGTTCTAGCAATCAGCCCCAGCATTTT.

The chain uses TRBV6-1 and TRBJ1-5; the match to TRBD1 covers 10 bases. This CDR3 spans 21 amino acids. CDR1 is MNHNS, CDR2 SASEGT, per germline. Losses at the gene ends were 2 bases for V and 2 bases for J; bases not matched to a gene: 18. CDR3 DNA sequence: TGTGCCAGCAGTGAAAAAAGGTGGGGACAGGGGAGATACTTTCGCAATCAGCCCCAGCATTTT. It encodes CASSEKRWGQGRYFRNQPQHF.

This clone came up a few times. The V call is TRBV19, the J call TRBJ2-7, with 10 bases lining up with TRBD1. The CDR3 sequence is 15 residues long. J was trimmed by 2 bases and V by 7 bases; bases with no gene match: 8. Germline values: CDR1 LNHDA, CDR2 SQIVND (reference sequence). CDR3 in DNA: TGTGCCAGTACTACCCGGACAGGGGGTCCCTACGAGCAGTACTTC. This sequence encodes CASTTRTGGPYEQYF. Full variable domain (outside the CDR3, taken from reference TRBV19 and TRBJ2-7): DGGITQSPKYLFRKEGQNVTLSCEQNLNHDAMYWYRQDPGQGLRLIYYSQIVNDFQKGDIAEGYSVSREKKESFPLTVTSAQKNPTAFYLCASTTRTGGPYEQYFGPGTRLTVT.

This CDR3 reads CASSSSLAATDTQYF. CDR3 bases: TGTGCCAGCAGCTCGAGCCTAGCGGCCACAGATACGCAGTATTTT. The V call is TRBV7-2, the J call TRBJ2-3; TRBD2 agrees at 7 bases. The CDR3 spans 15 residues. Per germline, CDR1 SGHTA and CDR2 FQGNSA. The V and J ends lost 4 bases and 2 bases, in that order; junction bases with no gene match: 6.

The DNA for the CDR3 is TGTGCCAGCAGCTCCCTGGCTAGCACTGAAGCTTTCTTT. This encodes CASSSLASTEAFF. This chain connects TRBV12-3 or TRBV12-4 to TRBJ1-1; D unclear. The V and J ends lost 6 bases and 4 bases respectively, with 12 bases between them. The CDR3 totals 13 residues.

The rearrangement links TRBV14 to TRBJ1-1; the match to TRBD1 covers 7 bases. Per the germline V gene, CDR1 is SGHDN and CDR2 is FVKESK. V lost 4 bases and J lost 1; bases outside the gene matches: 6. The CDR3 has 15 amino acids. CDR3 DNA sequence: TGTGCCAGCAGCCGAAGGACAGGTTCGAACACTGAAGCTTTCTTT. Amino acid sequence: CASSRRTGSNTEAFF. The full variable domain, its missing parts supplied by reference TRBV14 and TRBJ1-1, is EAGVTQFPSHSVIEKGQTVTLRCDPISGHDNLYWYRRVMGKEIKFLLHFVKESKQDESGMPNNRFLAERTGGTYSTLKVQPAELEDSGVYFCASSRRTGSNTEAFFGQGTRLTVV.

The chain is built from TRBV5-4 and TRBJ1-2, with 10 bases fitting TRBD1. The germline gives CDR1 SGHNT, CDR2 YYREEE (reference sequence). This CDR3 is 16 amino acids long. V was pared by 10 bases and J by 7 bases, with 19 bases of the junction left unmatched. The CDR3 DNA reads as TGTGCCCCACATGGGACAGGGGAAGGACGGACGGGTGGCTACACCTTC. It specifies CAPHGTGEGRTGGYTF.

V and J are TRBV30 and TRBJ1-1, with D perhaps TRBD1 (6 bases). The CDR3 loop spans 12 amino acids. Germline loops: CDR1 GTSNPN, CDR2 SVGIG (reference sequence). V lost 4 bases and J lost 1, with 7 bases in between. The CDR3 loop is CAWKDRNTEAFF. For the CDR3, the DNA is TGTGCCTGGAAGGACAGGAACACTGAAGCTTTCTTT.

The J gene is TRBJ2-1, the V gene TRBV11-3; tentatively, D is TRBD2 (6 bases). The CDR3 sequence is 14 residues long. Germline V gene lookup returns CDR1 SGHNT and CDR2 YENEEA. Deletions cut 3 bases from V and 0 bases from J, with 6 bases between. The CDR3 sequence: CASSFSGSYNEQFF. DNA of the CDR3: TGTGCCAGCAGCTTTAGCGGCTCCTACAATGAGCAGTTCTTC.

The chain carries TRBV19 and TRBJ2-5; 7 nucleotides align to TRBD1. Trimming took 6 bases from V and 6 from J; bases not matched to a gene: 10. Germline V CDR1 and CDR2: LNHDA, SQIVND (reference sequence). CDR3 length: 14 amino acids. CDR3 sequence (DNA): TGTGCCAGTAGCACCCAAACAGGGGTGAAGACCCAGTACTTC. Translation gives CASSTQTGVKTQYF.

The J gene is TRBJ2-7, the V gene TRBV12-2; the table's D call, TRBD1, has no DNA check behind it. TRBV12-2 is flagged as a pseudogene. The length of the CDR3 is 17 residues. The chain's CDR3 is CASRLAAGQRSSYEQYF. The CDR3 coding sequence is TGTGCAAGTCGCTTAGCGGCCGGACAGAGATCCTCCTACGAGCAGTACTTC.

The V call is TRBV4-1, the J call TRBJ2-7; D gene ambiguous. V was cut by 4 bases and J by 5 bases, with 12 bases left in between. Germline CDR1 and CDR2: MGHRA and YSYEKL. This CDR3 is built from 13 residues. CDR3 region: CASSLLKQDEQYF. In nucleotides, the CDR3 is TGCGCCAGCAGCCTCCTAAAGCAGGACGAGCAGTACTTC.

This chain connects TRBV19 to TRBJ2-1; TRBD2 might be the D (6 bases). CDR3 length equals 16 residues. The ends were cut back, 6 bases at V and 5 bases at J, with 20 bases in the middle. Germline V gene data show CDR1 as LNHDA and CDR2 as SQIVND (reference sequence). The CDR3 protein is CASRPGFVVADNEQFF. As DNA, the CDR3 is TGTGCCAGTAGGCCGGGATTTGTAGTAGCGGACAATGAGCAGTTCTTC.

CDR3: CASSYSTGYHEQYF. The CDR3 DNA sequence: TGTGCCAGCAGTTACTCTACGGGGTACCACGAGCAGTACTTC. V is TRBV6-5 and J is TRBJ2-7, with a possible D match to TRBD2 (5 bases). The germline V and J ends were trimmed by 0 bases and 5 bases, with 11 bases remaining between them. CDR1 and CDR2 from the germline V gene are MNHEY and SVGAGI. This CDR3 is built from 14 residues.

This clone was seen more than once but under ten times. The rearrangement links TRBV11-2 to TRBJ2-3, with a weak D call TRBD2 (5 bases). This CDR3 has 15 residues. Deletions cut 3 bases from V and 4 bases from J, with 14 bases between. Germline V CDR1 and CDR2: SGHAT, FQNNGV. CDR3 nucleotide sequence: TGTGCCAGCAGCTTTGGATTCGCGGGCGCAGATACGCAGTATTTT. Its translation is CASSFGFAGADTQYF.

The gene calls are TRBV18 and TRBJ1-1, with 7 bases lining up with TRBD1. This CDR3 has 15 amino acids. Looked up from germline, CDR1 is KGHSH and CDR2 is LQKENI. Trimming cost V 3 bases and J 3 bases; bases outside gene matches: 7. The CDR3 DNA is TGTGCCAGCTCACCCCTGCCGGGACAGTACACTGAAGCTTTCTTT. Protein product: CASSPLPGQYTEAFF. The entire variable domain, with the rest obtained from reference TRBV18 and TRBJ1-1, is as follows: NAGVMQNPRHLVRRRGQEARLRCSPMKGHSHVYWYRQLPEEGLKFMVYLQKENIIDESGMPKERFSAEFPKEGPSILRIQQVVRGDSAAYFCASSPLPGQYTEAFFGQGTRLTVV.